This T cell receptor beta chain was identified in a study of cytomegalovirus exposure and HLA in healthy donors. The donors were part of the validation cohort, which consisted of under 150 subjects and was separate from the first cohort of hundreds of subjects. Profiled with immunoSEQ multiplex PCR; TCRdb holds only in-frame clones, not every one. In the table there are 200,000 or so clones, roughly 88% of which are singletons. This clone was seen a few times. Trimming took 2 bases from V and 9 from J; bases not matched to a gene: 4. This CDR3 region has 13 residues. In germline, CDR1 is SNHLY, CDR2 FYNNEI.

Sequenced material: PBMCs. This TCR was sampled from a woman under 40 in good health and CMV-seropositive. This sequence joins TRBV2 and TRBJ2-1, with 7 nucleotides matching TRBD1. The CDR3 DNA reads TGTGCCAGCAGTGAATATACAGGGGCTGAGCAGTTCTTC. It translates to CASSEYTGAEQFF.